The T cell receptor beta chain under discussion was sequenced for a study of T cells in localized non-small cell lung cancer. This CDR3 comprises 15 residues. From germline, CDR1 is SGDLS and CDR2 YYNGEE. Trimming took off 3 bases at V and 5 bases at J, with 17 bases between the two ends. Worth noting for this clone: Antigen unknown.

Some clones are missing from TCRdb's copy, which holds only in-frame ones; the method was immunoSEQ multiplex PCR. This sample has roughly 77,000 clones; 88% occur once, and the top ten carry 20% to 25%. Study-wide results and limits: Adjacent uninvolved lung tissue had the highest T cell clonality, exceeding tumor. In adjacent lung, a median roughly 53 of the top 100 tumor clones were found.

This material consisted of peripheral blood, taken before any cancer treatment. The chain combines TRBV9 with TRBJ1-2, with TRBD1 as a possible D gene (5 bases). This TCR was recovered from a woman aged 35 to 70 with stage I squamous cell lung carcinoma. This chain's CDR3 is CASSGSTGLSYGYTF. CDR3 sequence (DNA): TGTGCCAGCAGCGGATCCACAGGACTCAGTTATGGCTACACCTTC.